What follows are 29 T cell receptor beta chains derived from one specimen sequenced in a study of control samples from healthy donors and cancer patients. Profiling relied on immunoSEQ multiplex PCR, and the TCRdb table lists in-frame clones only, not all of them. The repertoire includes some 120,000 clones, around 86% of them detected once, and approximately 9% sits in the top ten. Sequencing was carried out using blood. The receptors here all came from a man aged 35 to 55 in good health.

The V and J genes are TRBV9 and TRBJ2-1, with 12 bases aligning to TRBD2. The CDR3 runs 15 residues. Unmatched junction bases numbered 10, after V lost 7 bases and J lost 8 bases. Germline V CDR1 and CDR2: SGDLS, YYNGEE. The CDR3 bases are TGTGCCAGCGCACGAGAGGGACTAGCGGGCGATGAGCAGTTCTTC. The encoded protein is CASAREGLAGDEQFF. The full variable domain, in which reference TRBV9 and TRBJ2-1 provide the parts outside the CDR3, is DSGVTQTPKHLITATGQRVTLRCSPRSGDLSVYWYQQSLDQGLQFLIQYYNGEERAKGNILERFSAQQFPDLHSELNLSSLELGDSALYFCASAREGLAGDEQFFGPGTRLTVL.

The chain links TRBV29-1 to TRBJ2-7; D is undetermined. Germline CDR1 and CDR2: SQVTM and ANQGSEA. The CDR3 consists of 11 residues. Trimming cost V 4 bases and J 7 bases, with 11 bases left between them. CDR3 region: CSVVVVGEQYF. The CDR3, as DNA: TGCAGCGTTGTCGTCGTCGGTGAGCAGTACTTC.

The J gene is TRBJ2-1, the V gene TRBV11-3, with unresolved D. The CDR3 totals 13 residues. Germline V gives CDR1 SGHNT, CDR2 YENEEA. V shed 0 bases and J shed 10 bases, with 10 bases lying between them. The CDR3 sequence: CASSLEGFGEQFF. In DNA, the CDR3 is TGTGCCAGCAGCTTAGAAGGGTTCGGGGAGCAGTTCTTC.

The CDR3 DNA sequence: TGTGCCAGCAGCTTCCGGGGGGCAGACAATGAGCAGTTCTTC. Translated: CASSFRGADNEQFF. The genes are TRBV5-4 and TRBJ2-1; a possible D gene is TRBD2 (7 bases). The CDR3 runs 14 residues. V lost 2 bases to trimming and J lost 5 bases, with 11 bases between them. The germline V gene encodes CDR1 SGHNT and CDR2 YYREEE (reference sequence).

CDR3 bases: TGCGCCAGCAGCTCAGGGACTAGCTATCAAAACATTCAGTACTTC. Translating it yields CASSSGTSYQNIQYF. The rearrangement joins TRBV5-1 to TRBJ2-4; 9 nucleotides agree with TRBD2. Germline V gene lookup returns CDR1 SGHRS and CDR2 YFSETQ. V was clipped by 3 bases and J by 5 bases; unmatched bases: 6. This CDR3 region has 15 residues.

This chain links TRBV10-3 with TRBJ1-4; D is unresolved. CDR3 length: 13 residues. With 4 bases removed from V and 4 bases from J, the gap between germline ends came to 7 bases. CDR1 and CDR2 from the germline V gene are ENHRY and SYGVKD. The CDR3 DNA reads as TGTGCCATCAGTGGTGGGCTTAATGAAAAACTGTTTTTT. Translating gives CAISGGLNEKLFF.

The CDR3 sequence is CASSQGRGGELFF. The CDR3 DNA reads as TGTGCCAGCTCCCAGGGCCGGGGCGGGGAGCTGTTTTTT. This chain connects TRBV12-3 or TRBV12-4 to TRBJ2-2; tentatively, D is TRBD1 or TRBD2 (5 bases each). This CDR3 has 13 amino acids. The germline V and J ends were trimmed by 8 bases and 7 bases, with 14 bases remaining between them.

The chain employs TRBV10-2 and TRBJ2-3, with TRBD2 matching 10 bases. Germline V gene sequence: CDR1 WSHSY, CDR2 SAAADI. Trimming cost V 2 bases and J 5 bases; bases outside gene matches: 7. This CDR3 has 16 amino acids. CDR3 coding DNA: TGCGCCAGCAGTGAGAGAACTAGCGGGGATATAGATACGCAGTATTTT. This codes for CASSERTSGDIDTQYF.

The rearrangement uses TRBV10-1 and TRBJ1-5; D may be TRBD1 (5 bases). This CDR3 region has 13 residues. Trimming left V 6 bases short and J 10 bases short, with 16 bases between. Germline CDR1 is WNHNN and CDR2 is SYGVQD (reference sequence). The DNA of the CDR3 is TGCGCCAGCAGCCGGGACGGGATTGAACCCCAGCATTTT. Its translation is CASSRDGIEPQHF.

This chain connects TRBV6-6 to TRBJ2-3; D not certain. Germline V gene lookup returns CDR1 MNHNY and CDR2 SVGAGI (reference sequence). V was trimmed by 7 bases and J by 6 bases, leaving 17 bases between them. This CDR3 contains 14 residues. The DNA for the CDR3 is TGTGCCAGCACCGTAGATTCTACCGCCGATACGCAGTATTTT. It is translated as CASTVDSTADTQYF.

V and J are TRBV3-1 (or the pseudogene TRBV3-2) and TRBJ1-1, with D unclear. The germline V gene has CDR1 LGHDT and CDR2 YNNKEL (reference sequence). Trimming shortened V by 3 bases and J by 4 bases, and 12 bases separated the two germline ends. CDR3 length: 14 residues. CDR3 residues: CASSHITRGTEAFF. The CDR3 coding sequence is TGTGCCAGCAGCCATATTACCCGGGGCACTGAAGCTTTCTTT.

This rearrangement joins TRBV9 to TRBJ2-6, with 10 bases matching TRBD1. CDR1 is SGDLS, CDR2 YYNGEE, per germline. The CDR3 has 18 amino acids. V gave up 0 bases and J gave up 5 bases; unmatched junction bases: 8. The CDR3, as DNA: TGTGCCAGCAGCGTAGTAGGGACAGGGGTTTCCAGGGCCAACGTCCTGACTTTC. It yields the protein CASSVVGTGVSRANVLTF. Full variable domain (remainder filled in from reference TRBV9 and TRBJ2-6): DSGVTQTPKHLITATGQRVTLRCSPRSGDLSVYWYQQSLDQGLQFLIQYYNGEERAKGNILERFSAQQFPDLHSELNLSSLELGDSALYFCASSVVGTGVSRANVLTFGAGSRLTVL.

The J gene is TRBJ1-2, the V gene TRBV5-6; perhaps TRBD1 as D (5 bases). Germline V lookup: CDR1 SGHDT, CDR2 YYEEEE. This CDR3 spans 14 amino acids. The V gene lost 2 bases and the J gene lost 5 bases, with 13 bases spanning the gap. CDR3 sequence (DNA): TGTGCCAGCAGCTTAAGAGGGGCTAGTTATGGCTACACCTTC. Amino acids: CASSLRGASYGYTF.

This clone was counted once. The chain has TRBV6-5 and TRBJ1-1; 9 nucleotides match TRBD1. V shed 5 bases and J 0 bases; nucleotides not matched to a gene: 1. Germline loops: CDR1 MNHEY, CDR2 SVGAGI. The CDR3 is 14 amino acids. DNA of the CDR3: TGTGCCAGCAGTCGGGACAGGGTGAACACTGAAGCTTTCTTT. Its translation: CASSRDRVNTEAFF.

The rearrangement joins TRBV5-4 to TRBJ1-2; possible D gene TRBD1, 6 bases. Between the trimmed V and J ends, which lost 4 bases and 4 bases, there was a span of 11 bases. Germline CDR1 and CDR2: SGHNT and YYREEE (reference sequence). The CDR3 length is 13 residues. The CDR3, as DNA: TGTGCCAGCAGCCAGGACAGATCCTATGGCTACACCTTC. It yields the protein CASSQDRSYGYTF.

The genes are TRBV7-2 and TRBJ2-6, with D possibly being TRBD1 or TRBD2 (5 bases each). Looked up from germline, CDR1 is SGHTA and CDR2 is FQGNSA. V was shortened by 1 base and J by 4 bases, with 11 bases between the two germline ends. CDR3 length: 16 amino acids. The CDR3 loop is CASSLGSGTGANVLTF. CDR3 DNA sequence: TGTGCCAGCAGCTTAGGGTCAGGGACCGGGGCCAACGTCCTGACTTTC.

The CDR3: CASSEGSGPYEQYF. The DNA for the CDR3 is TGTGCCAGCAGTGAAGGTTCGGGCCCATACGAGCAGTACTTC. V usage is TRBV2 and J usage is TRBJ2-7; D gene unclear. CDR1 SNHLY and CDR2 FYNNEI come from the germline V gene. Trimming cost V 1 base and J 4 bases, with 11 bases left between them. The CDR3 has 14 amino acids.

The chain joins TRBV6-2 or TRBV6-3 to TRBJ2-1, with D possibly TRBD1 on 5 matching bases. The CDR3 has 14 amino acids. Germline loops: CDR1 MNHEY, CDR2 SVGEGT. The V end was cut by 0 bases, the J end by 8 bases, with 11 bases between. The CDR3 protein is CASSYSRTTDEQFF. The DNA for the CDR3 is TGTGCCAGCAGTTACTCGAGGACAACCGATGAGCAGTTCTTC.

The chain employs TRBV29-1 and TRBJ1-2; 11 bases line up with TRBD1. Germline CDR1 SQVTM, CDR2 ANQGSEA. This CDR3 is 15 amino acids long. After removal of 5 bases from V and 5 bases from J, the junction contained 10 bases not matched to a gene. The DNA of the CDR3 is TGCAGCGTTCGGACAGGGGGCGGATTTGGGTATGGCTACACCTTC. Encoded protein: CSVRTGGGFGYGYTF.

This chain links TRBV30 with TRBJ2-3; the match to TRBD2 covers 9 bases. Looked up from germline, CDR1 is GTSNPN and CDR2 is SVGIG (reference sequence). V gave up 2 bases and J gave up 1 base; unmatched junction bases: 4. The CDR3 runs 15 residues. The CDR3 loop reads CAWSRRTSGTDTQYF. The CDR3 DNA reads TGTGCCTGGAGTCGTCGGACTAGCGGCACAGATACGCAGTATTTT.

The V gene is TRBV14, the J gene TRBJ1-3; D ambiguous. The CDR3 is 15 amino acids. V was clipped by 1 base and J by 2 bases, with 9 bases between them. Germline V gives CDR1 SGHDN, CDR2 FVKESK. CDR3 nucleotide sequence: TGTGCCAGCAGCCAAGTTCCGGGGACTGGAAACACCATATATTTT. This codes for CASSQVPGTGNTIYF.

The chain combines TRBV9 with TRBJ2-5; D is perhaps TRBD1 or TRBD2 (7 bases each). This CDR3 is 14 amino acids long. Trimming shortened V by 2 bases and J by 5 bases, and 13 bases separated the two germline ends. CDR1 SGDLS and CDR2 YYNGEE come from the germline V gene. CDR3: CASSVWGGGETQYF. CDR3 nucleotide sequence: TGTGCCAGCAGCGTGTGGGGAGGGGGCGAGACCCAGTACTTC.

The chain links TRBV24-1 to TRBJ2-5; 8 nucleotides align to TRBD1. V lost 4 bases and J lost 5; bases outside the gene matches: 8. Germline V gene lookup returns CDR1 KGHDR and CDR2 SFDVKD. This CDR3 is built from 15 residues. The DNA for the CDR3 is TGTGCCACCAGTGACCCCCGGACAGGGAGGGAGACCCAGTACTTC. It translates to CATSDPRTGRETQYF.

The CDR3 is CASSHMPDNTEAFF. In DNA form, the CDR3 reads TGTGCCAGCTCACACATGCCGGATAACACTGAAGCTTTCTTT. The V call is TRBV18, the J call TRBJ1-1; no clear D gene. This CDR3 is 14 amino acids long. V lost 4 bases, J lost 2 bases, and 11 bases lay in between. Looked up from germline, CDR1 is KGHSH and CDR2 is LQKENI.

The J gene is TRBJ1-5, the V gene TRBV6-5, with 7 bases fitting TRBD1. The ends lost 6 bases at V and 3 bases at J; junction bases unmatched: 8. The CDR3 runs 15 residues. Germline CDR1 MNHEY, CDR2 SVGAGI. The CDR3 loop reads CASRRRDSANQPQHF. The CDR3 DNA follows: TGTGCCAGCAGAAGACGGGACAGCGCCAATCAGCCCCAGCATTTT.

This clone was counted only a few times. The rearrangement links TRBV7-2 to TRBJ2-1; D is ambiguous. The CDR3 sequence is 12 residues long. The germline V gene has CDR1 SGHTA and CDR2 FQGNSA. V dropped 5 bases and J dropped 8 bases, with 10 bases sitting between them. DNA for the CDR3: TGTGCCAGCAGCCCCGCCTTAGATGAGCAGTTCTTC. This translates into CASSPALDEQFF.

The chain has TRBV4-3 and TRBJ1-4; D gene unclear. The ends were cut back, 1 base at V and 7 bases at J, with 13 bases in the middle. Germline V CDR1 and CDR2: LGHNA, YSLEER. The CDR3 loop spans 15 amino acids. DNA for the CDR3: TGCGCCAGCAGCCAAGGTCACCGGGGAAGTGAAAAACTGTTTTTT. Amino acids: CASSQGHRGSEKLFF.

Here the CDR3 DNA reads TGCAGCGTTGGGGGACACCTGCGTCACTATGGCTACACCTTC. Translation gives CSVGGHLRHYGYTF. This chain links TRBV29-1 with TRBJ1-2, with D possibly matching TRBD1 (6 bases). Trimming took 4 bases from V and 3 from J, leaving 15 bases between them. Germline V gives CDR1 SQVTM, CDR2 ANQGSEA. The CDR3 length is 14 residues.

J is TRBJ1-2 and V is TRBV6-2 or TRBV6-3; the D gene is possibly TRBD1 (6 bases). CDR3 length: 16 residues. Trimming took off 6 bases at V and 3 bases at J, with 20 bases between the two ends. The germline V gene encodes CDR1 MNHEY and CDR2 SVGEGT. This CDR3 is CASSERGTISYYGYTF. The CDR3 nucleotides read TGTGCCAGCAGCGAGAGGGGGACAATCTCCTACTATGGCTACACCTTC.